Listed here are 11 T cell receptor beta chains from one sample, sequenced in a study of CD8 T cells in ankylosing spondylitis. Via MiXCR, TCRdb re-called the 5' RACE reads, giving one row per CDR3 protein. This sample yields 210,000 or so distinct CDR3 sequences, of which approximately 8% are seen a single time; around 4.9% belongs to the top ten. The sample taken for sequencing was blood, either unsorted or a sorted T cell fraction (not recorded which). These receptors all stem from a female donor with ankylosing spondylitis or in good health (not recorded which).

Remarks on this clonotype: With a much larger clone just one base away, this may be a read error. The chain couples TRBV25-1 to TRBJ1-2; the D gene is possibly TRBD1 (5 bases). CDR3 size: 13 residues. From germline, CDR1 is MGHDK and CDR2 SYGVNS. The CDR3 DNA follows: TGTGCCAGCAGTTCAGGGTTCTACTATGGCCACACCTTC. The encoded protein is CASSSGFYYGHTF.

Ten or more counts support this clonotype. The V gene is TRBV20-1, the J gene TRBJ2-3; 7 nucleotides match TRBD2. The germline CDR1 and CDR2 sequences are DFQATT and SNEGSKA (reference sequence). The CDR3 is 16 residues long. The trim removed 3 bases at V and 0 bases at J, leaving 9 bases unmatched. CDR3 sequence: CSARGASGVSTDTQYF. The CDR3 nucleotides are TGCAGTGCTAGGGGAGCTAGCGGTGTAAGCACAGATACGCAGTATTTT.

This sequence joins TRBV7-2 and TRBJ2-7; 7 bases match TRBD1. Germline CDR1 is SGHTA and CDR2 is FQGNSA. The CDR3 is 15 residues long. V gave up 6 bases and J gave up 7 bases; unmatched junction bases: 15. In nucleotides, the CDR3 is TGTGCCAGCAGAAGCCCGGGACAGTTGATCCAAGAGCAGTACTTC. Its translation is CASRSPGQLIQEQYF.

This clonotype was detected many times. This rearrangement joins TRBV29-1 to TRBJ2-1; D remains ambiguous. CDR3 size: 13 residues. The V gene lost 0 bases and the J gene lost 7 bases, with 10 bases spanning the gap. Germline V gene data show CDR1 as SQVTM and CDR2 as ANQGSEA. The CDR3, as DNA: TGCAGCGTTGAAGATGTTTTTATAAATGAGCAGTTCTTC. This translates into CSVEDVFINEQFF.

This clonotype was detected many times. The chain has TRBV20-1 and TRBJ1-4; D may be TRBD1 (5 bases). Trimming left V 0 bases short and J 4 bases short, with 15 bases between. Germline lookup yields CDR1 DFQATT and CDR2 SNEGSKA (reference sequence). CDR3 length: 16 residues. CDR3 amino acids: CSARDRWRQSNEKLFF. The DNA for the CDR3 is TGCAGTGCTAGAGATCGATGGAGACAGAGTAATGAAAAACTGTTTTTT.

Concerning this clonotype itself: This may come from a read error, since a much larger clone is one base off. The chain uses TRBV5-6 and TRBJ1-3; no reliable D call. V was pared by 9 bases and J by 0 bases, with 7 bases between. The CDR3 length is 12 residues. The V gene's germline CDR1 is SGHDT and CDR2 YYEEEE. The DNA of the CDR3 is TGTGCCACGGGCTCCTCTGGAAACACCATATATTTT. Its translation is CATGSSGNTIYF.

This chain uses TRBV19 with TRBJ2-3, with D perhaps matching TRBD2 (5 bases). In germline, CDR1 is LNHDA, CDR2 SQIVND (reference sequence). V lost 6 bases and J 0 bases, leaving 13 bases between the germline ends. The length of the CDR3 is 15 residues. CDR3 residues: CASREALSSTDTQYF. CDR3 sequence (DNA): TGTGCCAGTAGGGAGGCGCTCTCCAGCACAGATACGCAGTATTTT.

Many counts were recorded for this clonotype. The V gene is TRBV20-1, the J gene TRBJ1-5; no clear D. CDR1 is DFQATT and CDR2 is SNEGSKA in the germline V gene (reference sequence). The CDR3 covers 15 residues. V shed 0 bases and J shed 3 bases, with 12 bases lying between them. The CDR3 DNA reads TGCAGTGCTAGAGATTTAGGGTTAACCAATCAGCCCCAGCATTTT. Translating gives CSARDLGLTNQPQHF.

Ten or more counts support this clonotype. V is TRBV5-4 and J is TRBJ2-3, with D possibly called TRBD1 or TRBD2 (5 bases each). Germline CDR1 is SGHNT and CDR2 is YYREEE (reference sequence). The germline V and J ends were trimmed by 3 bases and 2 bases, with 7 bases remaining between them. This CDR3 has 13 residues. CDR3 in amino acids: CASSSGTTDTQYF. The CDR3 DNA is TGTGCCAGCAGCTCAGGGACCACAGATACGCAGTATTTT.

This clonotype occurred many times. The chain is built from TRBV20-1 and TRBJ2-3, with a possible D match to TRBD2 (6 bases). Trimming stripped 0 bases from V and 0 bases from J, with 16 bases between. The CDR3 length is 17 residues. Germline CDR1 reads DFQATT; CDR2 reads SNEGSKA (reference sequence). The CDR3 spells CSARDLGGIFSTDTQYF. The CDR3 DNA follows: TGCAGTGCTAGAGATCTCGGCGGGATCTTTAGCACAGATACGCAGTATTTT.

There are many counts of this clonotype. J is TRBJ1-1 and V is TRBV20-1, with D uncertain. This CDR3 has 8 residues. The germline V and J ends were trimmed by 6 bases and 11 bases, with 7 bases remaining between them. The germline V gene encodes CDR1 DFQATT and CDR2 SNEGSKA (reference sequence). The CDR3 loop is CSAPGAFF. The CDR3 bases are TGCAGTGCCCCGGGTGCTTTCTTT.